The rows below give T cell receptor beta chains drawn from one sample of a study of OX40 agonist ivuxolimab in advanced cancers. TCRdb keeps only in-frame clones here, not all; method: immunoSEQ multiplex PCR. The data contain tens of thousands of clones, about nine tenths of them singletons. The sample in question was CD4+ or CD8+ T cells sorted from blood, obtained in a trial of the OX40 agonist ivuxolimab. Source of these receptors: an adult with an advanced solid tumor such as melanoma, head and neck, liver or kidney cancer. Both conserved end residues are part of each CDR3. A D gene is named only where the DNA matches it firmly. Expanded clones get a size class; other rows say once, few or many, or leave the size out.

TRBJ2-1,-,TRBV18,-,CASSQGPDSYNEQFF,TGTGCCAGCTCACAAGGTCCCGACTCCTACAATGAGCAGTTCTTC
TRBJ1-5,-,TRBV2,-,CASSDGTSYPQHF,TGTGCCAGCAGTGACGGGACATCATATCCCCAGCATTTT
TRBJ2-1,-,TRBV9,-,CASSVDWDPLNEQFF,TGTGCCAGCAGCGTAGACTGGGACCCCCTCAATGAGCAGTTCTTC
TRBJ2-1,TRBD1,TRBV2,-,CASGQEGQGYNEQFF,TGTGCCAGCGGCCAAGAGGGACAGGGCTACAATGAGCAGTTCTTC
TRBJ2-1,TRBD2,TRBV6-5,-,CASRSLAGAYEQFF,TGTGCCAGCAGATCACTAGCGGGGGCCTATGAGCAGTTCTTC
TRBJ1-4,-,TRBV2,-,CASSGGADEKLFF,TGTGCCAGCTCTGGGGGGGCGGATGAAAAACTGTTTTTT
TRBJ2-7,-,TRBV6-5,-,CASTRSRGNEQYF,TGTGCCAGTACTAGATCCCGAGGGAACGAGCAGTACTTC
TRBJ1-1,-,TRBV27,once,CASSLYYTGRTNTEAFF,TGTGCCAGCAGTTTATATTATACAGGGAGAACAAACACTGAAGCTTTCTTT
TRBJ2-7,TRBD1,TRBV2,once,CASIVDRGSYEQYF,TGTGCCAGCATTGTTGACAGGGGCTCCTACGAGCAGTACTTC
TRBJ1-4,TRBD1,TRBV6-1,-,CASSEAEGQGNEKLFF,TGTGCCAGCAGTGAAGCGGAGGGACAGGGAAATGAAAAACTGTTTTTT
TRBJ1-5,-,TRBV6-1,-,CASSEGVSQPQHF,TGTGCCAGCAGTGAAGGGGTTAGTCAGCCCCAGCATTTT
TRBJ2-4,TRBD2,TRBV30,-,CARGGQGNIQYF,TGTGCCCGGGGGGGTCAGGGCAACATTCAGTACTTC
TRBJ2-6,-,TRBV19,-,CASSSTARSGANVLTF,TGTGCCAGTAGTTCGACAGCCCGCTCTGGGGCCAACGTCCTGACTTTC
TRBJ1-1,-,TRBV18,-,CASSPAGGENTEAFF,TGTGCCAGCTCACCGGCCGGGGGGGAGAACACTGAAGCTTTCTTT
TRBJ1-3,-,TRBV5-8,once,CASSLYGENTIYF,TGTGCCAGCAGCTTGTATGGAGAGAACACCATATATTTT
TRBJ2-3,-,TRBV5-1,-,CASSLVPRGGTDTQYF,TGCGCCAGCAGCTTGGTTCCAAGGGGGGGCACAGATACGCAGTATTTT
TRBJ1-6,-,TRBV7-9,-,CASSFWTDNSPLHF,TGTGCCAGCAGCTTTTGGACAGATAATTCACCCCTCCACTTT
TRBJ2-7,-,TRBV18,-,CASSPFAAGNSYEQYF,TGTGCCAGCTCACCTTTTGCGGCAGGCAATTCCTACGAGCAGTACTTC
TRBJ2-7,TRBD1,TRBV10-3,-,CAISGSDRGAYYEQYF,TGTGCCATCAGTGGGTCAGACAGGGGAGCGTACTACGAGCAGTACTTC
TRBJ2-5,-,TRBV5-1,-,CASSPMAGYQETQYF,TGCGCCAGCAGCCCCATGGCAGGGTATCAAGAGACCCAGTACTTC
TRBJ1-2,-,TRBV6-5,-,CASSYSTLNYGYTF,TGTGCCAGCAGTTACTCGACACTGAACTATGGCTACACCTTC
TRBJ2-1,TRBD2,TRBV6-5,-,CASSYKRDYNEQFF,TGTGCCAGCAGTTACAAGCGGGACTACAATGAGCAGTTCTTC
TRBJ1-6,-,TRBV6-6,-,CASSQGYSPLHF,TGTGCCAGCAGTCAGGGTTATTCACCCCTCCACTTT
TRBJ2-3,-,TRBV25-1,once,CASRGRDTQYF,TGTGCCAGCAGGGGGAGGGATACGCAGTATTTT
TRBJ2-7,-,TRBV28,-,CASNLAGSHEQYF,TGTGCCAGTAACCTGGCAGGGTCCCACGAGCAGTACTTC
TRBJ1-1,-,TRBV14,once,CASSPQGNTEAFF,TGTGCCAGCAGCCCTCAGGGCAACACTGAAGCTTTCTTT
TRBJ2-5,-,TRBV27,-,CASSPPGGWETQYF,TGTGCCAGCAGTCCTCCCGGCGGTTGGGAGACCCAGTACTTC
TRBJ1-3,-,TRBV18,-,CASSPLGRAHSGNTIYF,TGTGCCAGCTCACCCCTTGGACGCGCTCACTCTGGAAACACCATATATTTT
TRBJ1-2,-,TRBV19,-,CASSIRGRANYGYTF,TGTGCCAGTAGTATTCGTGGACGAGCTAACTATGGCTACACCTTC
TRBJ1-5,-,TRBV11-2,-,CASSPTGNNQPQHF,TGTGCCAGCAGCCCTACAGGGAACAATCAGCCCCAGCATTTT
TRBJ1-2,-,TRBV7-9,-,CASSSGQRNYGYTF,TGTGCCAGCAGCTCCGGACAGAGAAACTATGGCTACACCTTC
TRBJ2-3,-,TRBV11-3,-,CASSLGEADTQYF,TGTGCCAGCAGCTTAGGTGAGGCAGATACGCAGTATTTT
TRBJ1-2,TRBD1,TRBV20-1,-,CSPPRGQGYTF,TGCAGCCCCCCGAGGGGGCAGGGCTACACCTTC
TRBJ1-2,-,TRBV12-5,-,CASGLATGWAGYTF,TGTGCTAGTGGTTTGGCCACAGGGTGGGCTGGCTACACCTTC
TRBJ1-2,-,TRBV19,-,CASSIGISNYGYTF,TGTGCCAGTAGTATCGGCATCTCTAACTATGGCTACACCTTC
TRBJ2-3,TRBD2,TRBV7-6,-,CASSLMAGLGGITDTQYF,TGTGCCAGCAGCTTAATGGCCGGATTGGGGGGGATCACAGATACGCAGTATTTT
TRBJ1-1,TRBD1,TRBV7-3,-,CASSSGQGAQTEAFF,TGTGCCAGCAGCTCCGGACAGGGGGCGCAGACTGAAGCTTTCTTT
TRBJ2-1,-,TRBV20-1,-,CSAREGNEQFF,TGCAGTGCTAGAGAGGGAAATGAGCAGTTCTTC
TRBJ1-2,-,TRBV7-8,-,CASSLGAVGGYTF,TGTGCCAGCAGCCTGGGGGCCGTCGGTGGCTACACCTTC
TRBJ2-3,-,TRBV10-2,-,CASSETPTDTQYF,TGCGCCAGCAGTGAAACGCCCACAGATACGCAGTATTTT
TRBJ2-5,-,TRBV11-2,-,CASSLFETQYF,TGTGCCAGCAGCTTATTCGAGACCCAGTACTTC
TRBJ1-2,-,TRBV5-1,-,CASSLVQDYGYTF,TGCGCCAGCAGCTTGGTCCAGGACTATGGCTACACCTTC
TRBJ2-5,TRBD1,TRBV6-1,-,CASRGQPQETQYF,TGTGCCAGCAGGGGACAGCCACAAGAGACCCAGTACTTC
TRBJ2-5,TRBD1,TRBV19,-,CASSATGGGETQYF,TGTGCCAGTAGTGCAACAGGGGGCGGCGAGACCCAGTACTTC
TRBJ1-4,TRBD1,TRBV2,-,CASSPDRLFEKLFF,TGTGCCAGCAGTCCGGACAGGCTATTCGAAAAACTGTTTTTT
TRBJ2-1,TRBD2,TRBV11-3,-,CASSPPGTSGMRGNEQFF,TGTGCCAGCAGCCCGCCAGGGACTAGCGGGATGAGGGGCAATGAGCAGTTCTTC
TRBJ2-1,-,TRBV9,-,CASSVAGGGLRGNEQFF,TGTGCCAGCAGCGTAGCGGGGGGAGGGCTCAGGGGCAATGAGCAGTTCTTC